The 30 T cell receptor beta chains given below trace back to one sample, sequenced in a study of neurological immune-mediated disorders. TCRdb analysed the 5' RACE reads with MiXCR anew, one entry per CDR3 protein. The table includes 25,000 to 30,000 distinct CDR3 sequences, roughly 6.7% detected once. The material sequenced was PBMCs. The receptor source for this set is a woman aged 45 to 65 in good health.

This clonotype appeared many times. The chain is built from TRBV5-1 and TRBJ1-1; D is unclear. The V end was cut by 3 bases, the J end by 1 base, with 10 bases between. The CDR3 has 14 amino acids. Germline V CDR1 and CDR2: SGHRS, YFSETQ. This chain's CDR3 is CASSYQTGNTEAFF. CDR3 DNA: TGCGCCAGCAGCTACCAGACTGGGAACACTGAAGCTTTCTTT.

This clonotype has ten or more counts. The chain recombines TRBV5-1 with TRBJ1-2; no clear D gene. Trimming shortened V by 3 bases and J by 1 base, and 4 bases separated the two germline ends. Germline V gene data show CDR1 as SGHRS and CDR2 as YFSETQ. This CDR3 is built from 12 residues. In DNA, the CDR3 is TGCGCCAGCAGCTGGGATAACTATGGCTACACCTTC. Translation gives CASSWDNYGYTF.

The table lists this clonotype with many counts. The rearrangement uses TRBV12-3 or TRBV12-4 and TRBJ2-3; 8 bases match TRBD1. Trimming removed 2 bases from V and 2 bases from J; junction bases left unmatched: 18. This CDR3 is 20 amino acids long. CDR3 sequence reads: CASSLRIGVSGTGHTDTQYF. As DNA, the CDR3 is TGTGCCAGCAGTTTACGCATAGGTGTTTCTGGGACAGGCCACACAGATACGCAGTATTTT.

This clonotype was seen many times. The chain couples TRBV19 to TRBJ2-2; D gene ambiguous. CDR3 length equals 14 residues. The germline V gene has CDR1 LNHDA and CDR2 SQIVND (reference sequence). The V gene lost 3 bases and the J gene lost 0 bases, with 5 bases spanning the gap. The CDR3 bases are TGTGCCAGTAGTATGAAAGCGAACACCGGGGAGCTGTTTTTT. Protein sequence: CASSMKANTGELFF.

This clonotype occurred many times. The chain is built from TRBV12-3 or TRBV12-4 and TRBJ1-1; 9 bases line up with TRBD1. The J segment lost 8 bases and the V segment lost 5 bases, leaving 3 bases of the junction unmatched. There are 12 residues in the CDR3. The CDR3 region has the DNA TGTGCCAGCAGTCCGGGACAGGGCGAAGCTTTCTTT. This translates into CASSPGQGEAFF.

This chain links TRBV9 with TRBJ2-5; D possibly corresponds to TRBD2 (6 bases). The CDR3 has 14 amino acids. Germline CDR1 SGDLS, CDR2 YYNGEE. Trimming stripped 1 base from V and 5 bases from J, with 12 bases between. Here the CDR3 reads CASSVSSRGETQYF. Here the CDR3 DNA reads TGTGCCAGCAGCGTATCAAGTCGGGGGGAGACCCAGTACTTC.

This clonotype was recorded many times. The CDR3 coding sequence is TGTGCCAGCAGCTTAACGAAGGTCAGGAACACCGGGGAGCTGTTTTTT. Its protein product is CASSLTKVRNTGELFF. The chain uses TRBV7-3 and TRBJ2-2, with unresolved D. V was cut by 0 bases and J by 1 base, with 9 bases left in between. The CDR3 is 16 residues long. Germline values: CDR1 SGHTA, CDR2 FQGTGA.

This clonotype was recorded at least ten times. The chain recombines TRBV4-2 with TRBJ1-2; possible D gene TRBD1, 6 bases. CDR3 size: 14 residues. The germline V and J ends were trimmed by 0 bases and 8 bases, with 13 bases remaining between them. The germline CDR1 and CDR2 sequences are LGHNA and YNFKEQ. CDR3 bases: TGTGCCAGCAGCCAAGACCCAGGGGTAGGCGGCTACACCTTC. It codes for CASSQDPGVGGYTF.

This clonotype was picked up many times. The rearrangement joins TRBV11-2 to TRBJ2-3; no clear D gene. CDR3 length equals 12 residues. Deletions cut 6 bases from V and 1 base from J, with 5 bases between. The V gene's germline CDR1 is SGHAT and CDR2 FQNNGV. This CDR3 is CASRQGTDTQYF. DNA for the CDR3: TGTGCCAGCAGGCAAGGCACAGATACGCAGTATTTT.

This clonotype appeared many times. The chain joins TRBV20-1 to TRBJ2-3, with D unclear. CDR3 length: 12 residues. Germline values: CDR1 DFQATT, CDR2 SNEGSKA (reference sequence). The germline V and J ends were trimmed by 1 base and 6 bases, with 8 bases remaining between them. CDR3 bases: TGCAGTGCTAGAGTCGGCGCGGATACGCAGTATTTT. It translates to CSARVGADTQYF.

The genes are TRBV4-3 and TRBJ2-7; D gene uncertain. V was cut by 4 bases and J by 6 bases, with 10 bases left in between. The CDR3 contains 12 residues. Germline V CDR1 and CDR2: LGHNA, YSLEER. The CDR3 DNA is TGCGCCAGCAGCCCGTCCTGGGGCGAGCAGTACTTC. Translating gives CASSPSWGEQYF.

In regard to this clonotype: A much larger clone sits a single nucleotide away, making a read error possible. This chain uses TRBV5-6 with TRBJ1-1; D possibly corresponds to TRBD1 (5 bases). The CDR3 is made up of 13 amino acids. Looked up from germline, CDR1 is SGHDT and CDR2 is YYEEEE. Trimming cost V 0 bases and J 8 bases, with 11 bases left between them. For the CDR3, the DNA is TGTGCCAGCAGCTTGGCCTGGACACAAGAAGCTTTCTTT. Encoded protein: CASSLAWTQEAFF.

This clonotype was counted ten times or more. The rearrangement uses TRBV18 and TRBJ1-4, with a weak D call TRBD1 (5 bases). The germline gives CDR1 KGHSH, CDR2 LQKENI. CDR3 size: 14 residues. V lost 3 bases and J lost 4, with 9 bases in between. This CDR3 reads CASSPAGYNEKLFF. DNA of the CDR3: TGTGCCAGCTCACCGGCAGGGTATAATGAAAAACTGTTTTTT.

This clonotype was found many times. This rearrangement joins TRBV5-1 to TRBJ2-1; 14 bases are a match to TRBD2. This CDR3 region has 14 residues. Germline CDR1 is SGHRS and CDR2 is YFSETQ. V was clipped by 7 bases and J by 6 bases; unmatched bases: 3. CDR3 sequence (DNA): TGCGCCAGCGGGGGACTAGCGGGAGTCAATGAGCAGTTCTTC. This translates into CASGGLAGVNEQFF.

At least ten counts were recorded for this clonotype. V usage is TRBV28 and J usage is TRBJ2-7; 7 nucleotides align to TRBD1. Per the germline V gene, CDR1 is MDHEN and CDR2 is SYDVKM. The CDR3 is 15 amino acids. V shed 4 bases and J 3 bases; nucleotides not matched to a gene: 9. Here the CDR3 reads CASSSASGQRYEQYF. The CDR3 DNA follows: TGTGCCAGCAGTTCCGCCTCGGGACAGCGCTACGAGCAGTACTTC.

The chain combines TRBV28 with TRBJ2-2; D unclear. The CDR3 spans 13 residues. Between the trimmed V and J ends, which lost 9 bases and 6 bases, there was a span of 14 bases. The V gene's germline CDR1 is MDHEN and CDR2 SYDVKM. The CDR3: CASVLKRAGELFF. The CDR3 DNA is TGTGCCAGTGTCCTGAAGAGAGCCGGGGAGCTGTTTTTT.

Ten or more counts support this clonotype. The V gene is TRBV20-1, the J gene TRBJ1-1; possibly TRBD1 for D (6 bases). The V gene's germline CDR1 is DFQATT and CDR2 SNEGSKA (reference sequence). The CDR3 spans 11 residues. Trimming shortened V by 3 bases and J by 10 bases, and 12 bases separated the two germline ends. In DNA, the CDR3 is TGCAGTGCTAGGGACAGCCCCGGAGCTTTCTTT. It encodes CSARDSPGAFF.

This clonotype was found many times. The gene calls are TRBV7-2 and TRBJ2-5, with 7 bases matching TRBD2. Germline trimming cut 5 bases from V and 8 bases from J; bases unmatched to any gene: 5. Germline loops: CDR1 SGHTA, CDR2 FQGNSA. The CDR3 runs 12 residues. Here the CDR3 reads CASSPTGGTQYF. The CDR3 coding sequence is TGTGCCAGCAGCCCCACGGGGGGAACCCAGTACTTC.

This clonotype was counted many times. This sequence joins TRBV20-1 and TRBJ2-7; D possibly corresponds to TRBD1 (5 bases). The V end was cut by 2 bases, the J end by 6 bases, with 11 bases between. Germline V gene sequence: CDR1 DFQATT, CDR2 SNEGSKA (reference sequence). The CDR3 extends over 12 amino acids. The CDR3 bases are TGCAGTGCTAGAACCTCAGGGTTCGAGCAGTACTTC. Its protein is CSARTSGFEQYF.

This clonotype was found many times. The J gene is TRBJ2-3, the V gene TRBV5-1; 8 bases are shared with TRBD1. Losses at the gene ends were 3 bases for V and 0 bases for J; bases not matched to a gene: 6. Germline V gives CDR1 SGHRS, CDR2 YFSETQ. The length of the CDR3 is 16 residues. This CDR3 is CASSSTGDDSTDTQYF. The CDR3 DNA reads TGCGCCAGCAGCTCGACAGGGGATGATAGCACAGATACGCAGTATTTT.

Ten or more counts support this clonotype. The CDR3 loop is CSQGGKGNQPQHF. Here the CDR3 DNA reads TGCAGTCAAGGGGGAAAGGGCAATCAGCCCCAGCATTTT. The chain is built from TRBV20-1 and TRBJ1-5, with D possibly TRBD1 on 6 matching bases. The V end lost 8 bases, the J end lost 2 bases, and 13 bases lay between the germline ends. Germline CDR1 DFQATT, CDR2 SNEGSKA (reference sequence). The CDR3 extends over 13 amino acids.

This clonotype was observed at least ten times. CDR3 DNA sequence: TGCGCCAGCAGCCAGACCGGGACAGGGGCGTACGAGCAGTACTTC. It translates to CASSQTGTGAYEQYF. The chain joins TRBV5-1 to TRBJ2-7; 10 bases agree with TRBD1. CDR3 length: 15 amino acids. CDR1 and CDR2 (germline): SGHRS, YFSETQ. Unmatched junction bases numbered 8, after V lost 4 bases and J lost 4 bases.

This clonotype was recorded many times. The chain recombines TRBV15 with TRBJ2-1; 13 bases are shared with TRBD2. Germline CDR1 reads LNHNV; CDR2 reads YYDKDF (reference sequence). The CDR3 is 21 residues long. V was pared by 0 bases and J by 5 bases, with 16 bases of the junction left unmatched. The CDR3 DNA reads TGTGCCACCAGCAGAGATACCCCGACTAGCGGGAGGTCGCGAAGTGACAATGAGCAGTTCTTC. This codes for CATSRDTPTSGRSRSDNEQFF. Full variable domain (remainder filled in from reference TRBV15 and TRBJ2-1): DAMVIQNPRYQVTQFGKPVTLSCSQTLNHNVMYWYQQKSSQAPKLLFHYYDKDFNNEADTPDNFQSRRPNTSFCFLDIRSPGLGDTAMYLCATSRDTPTSGRSRSDNEQFFGPGTRLTVL.

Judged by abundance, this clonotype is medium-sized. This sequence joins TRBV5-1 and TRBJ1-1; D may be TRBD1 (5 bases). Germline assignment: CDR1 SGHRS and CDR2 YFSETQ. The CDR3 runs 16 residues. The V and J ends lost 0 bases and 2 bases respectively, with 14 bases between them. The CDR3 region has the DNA TGCGCCAGCAGCTTGGATGGGGGACTCTCAAACACTGAAGCTTTCTTT. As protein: CASSLDGGLSNTEAFF.

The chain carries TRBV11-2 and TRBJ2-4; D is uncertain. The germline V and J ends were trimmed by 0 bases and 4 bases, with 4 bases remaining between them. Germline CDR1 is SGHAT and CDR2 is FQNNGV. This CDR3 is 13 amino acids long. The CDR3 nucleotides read TGTGCCAGCAGCTTAGAGCCTAAAAACATTCAGTACTTC. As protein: CASSLEPKNIQYF.

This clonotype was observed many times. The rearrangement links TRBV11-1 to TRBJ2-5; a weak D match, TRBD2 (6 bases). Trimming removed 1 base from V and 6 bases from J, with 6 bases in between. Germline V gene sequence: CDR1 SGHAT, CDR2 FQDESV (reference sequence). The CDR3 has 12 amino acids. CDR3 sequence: CASSLGGKTQYF. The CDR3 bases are TGTGCCAGCAGCTTAGGCGGGAAGACCCAGTACTTC. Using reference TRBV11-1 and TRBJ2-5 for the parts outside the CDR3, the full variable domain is EAEVAQSPRYKITEKSQAVAFWCDPISGHATLYWYRQILGQGPELLVQFQDESVVDDSQLPKDRFSAERLKGVDSTLKIQPAELGDSAMYLCASSLGGKTQYFGPGTRLLVL.

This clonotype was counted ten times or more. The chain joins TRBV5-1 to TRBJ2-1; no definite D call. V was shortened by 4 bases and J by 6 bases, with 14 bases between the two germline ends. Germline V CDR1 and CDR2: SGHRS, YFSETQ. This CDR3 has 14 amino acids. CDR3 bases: TGCGCCAGCAGCATGTGGACGGACGCCAATGAGCAGTTCTTC. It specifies CASSMWTDANEQFF.

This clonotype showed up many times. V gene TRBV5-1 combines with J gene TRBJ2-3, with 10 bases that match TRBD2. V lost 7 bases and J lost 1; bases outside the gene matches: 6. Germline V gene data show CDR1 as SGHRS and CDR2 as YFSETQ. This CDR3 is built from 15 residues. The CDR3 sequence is CASRPGLAGTDTQYF. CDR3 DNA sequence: TGCGCCAGCCGCCCCGGACTAGCGGGCACAGATACGCAGTATTTT.

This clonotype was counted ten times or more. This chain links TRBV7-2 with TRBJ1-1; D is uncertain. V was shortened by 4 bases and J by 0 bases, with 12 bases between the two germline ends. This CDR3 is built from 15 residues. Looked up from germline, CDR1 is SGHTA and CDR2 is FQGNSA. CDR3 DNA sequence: TGTGCCAGCAGCTCAGACGGATTCATGAACACTGAAGCTTTCTTT. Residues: CASSSDGFMNTEAFF. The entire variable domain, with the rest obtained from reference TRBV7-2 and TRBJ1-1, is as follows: GAGVSQSPSNKVTEKGKDVELRCDPISGHTALYWYRQSLGQGLEFLIYFQGNSAPDKSGLPSDRFSAERTGGSVSTLTIQRTQQEDSAVYLCASSSDGFMNTEAFFGQGTRLTVV.

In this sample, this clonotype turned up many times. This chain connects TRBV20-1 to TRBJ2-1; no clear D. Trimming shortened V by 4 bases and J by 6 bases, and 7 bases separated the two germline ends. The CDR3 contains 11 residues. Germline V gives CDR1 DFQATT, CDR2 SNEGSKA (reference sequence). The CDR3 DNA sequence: TGCAGTGCTACCGAACTCAATGAGCAGTTCTTC. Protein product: CSATELNEQFF.